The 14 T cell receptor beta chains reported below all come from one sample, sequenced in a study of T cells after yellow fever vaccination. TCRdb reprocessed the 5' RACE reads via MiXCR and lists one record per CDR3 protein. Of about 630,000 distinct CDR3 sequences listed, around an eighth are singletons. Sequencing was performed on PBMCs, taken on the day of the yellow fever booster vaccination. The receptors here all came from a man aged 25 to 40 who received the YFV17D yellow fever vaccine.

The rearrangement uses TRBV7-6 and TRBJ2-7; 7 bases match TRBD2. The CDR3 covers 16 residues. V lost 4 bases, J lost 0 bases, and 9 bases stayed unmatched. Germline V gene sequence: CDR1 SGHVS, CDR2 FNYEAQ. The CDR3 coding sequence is TGTGCCAGCAGCTCCAATAGCGGGTGGAGCTCCTACGAGCAGTACTTC. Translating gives CASSSNSGWSSYEQYF.

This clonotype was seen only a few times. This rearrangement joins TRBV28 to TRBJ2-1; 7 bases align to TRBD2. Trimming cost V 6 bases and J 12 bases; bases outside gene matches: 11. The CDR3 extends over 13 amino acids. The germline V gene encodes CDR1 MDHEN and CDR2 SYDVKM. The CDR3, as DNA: TGTGCCAGCAGCGCCATTACTGGGGGGGGGCAGTTCTTC. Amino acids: CASSAITGGGQFF.

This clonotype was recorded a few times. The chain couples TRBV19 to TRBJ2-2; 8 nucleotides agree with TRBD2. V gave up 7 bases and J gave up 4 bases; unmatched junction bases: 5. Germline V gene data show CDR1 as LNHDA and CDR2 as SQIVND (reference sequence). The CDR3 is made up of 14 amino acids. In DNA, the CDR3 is TGTGCCAGTAAGGCACTAGCGGCCACCGGGGAGCTGTTTTTT. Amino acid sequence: CASKALAATGELFF.

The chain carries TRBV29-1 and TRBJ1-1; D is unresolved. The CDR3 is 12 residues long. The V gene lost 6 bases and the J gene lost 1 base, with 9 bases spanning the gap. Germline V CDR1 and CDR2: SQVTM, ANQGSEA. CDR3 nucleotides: TGCAGCGTCGGGATTTCGAACACTGAAGCTTTCTTT. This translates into CSVGISNTEAFF.

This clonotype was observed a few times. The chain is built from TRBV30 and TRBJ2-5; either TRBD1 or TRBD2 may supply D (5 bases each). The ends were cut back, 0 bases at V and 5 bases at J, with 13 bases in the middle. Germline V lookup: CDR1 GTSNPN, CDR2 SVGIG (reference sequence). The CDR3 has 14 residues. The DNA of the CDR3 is TGTGCCTGGAGTGTAGATTTGGGGGTGGAGACCCAGTACTTC. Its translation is CAWSVDLGVETQYF.

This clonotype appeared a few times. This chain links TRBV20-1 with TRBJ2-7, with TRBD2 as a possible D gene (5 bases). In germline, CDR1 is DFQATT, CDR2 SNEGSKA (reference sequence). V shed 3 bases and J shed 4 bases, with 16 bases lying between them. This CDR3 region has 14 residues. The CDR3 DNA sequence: TGCAGTGCTAGGGGCCGAGGGATCCCGTACGAGCAGTACTTC. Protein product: CSARGRGIPYEQYF.

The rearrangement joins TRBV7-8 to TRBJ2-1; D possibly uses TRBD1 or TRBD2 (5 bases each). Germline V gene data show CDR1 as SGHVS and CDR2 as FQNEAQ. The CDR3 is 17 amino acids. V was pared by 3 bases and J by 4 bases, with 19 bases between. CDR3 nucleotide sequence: TGTGCCAGCAGCTTCTTCCGGGACCCCCACAAATACAATGAGCAGTTCTTC. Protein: CASSFFRDPHKYNEQFF. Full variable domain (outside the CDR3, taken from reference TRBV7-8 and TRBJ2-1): GAGVSQSPRYKVAKRGQDVALRCDPISGHVSLFWYQQALGQGPEFLTYFQNEAQLDKSGLPSDRFFAERPEGSVSTLKIQRTQQEDSAVYLCASSFFRDPHKYNEQFFGPGTRLTVL.

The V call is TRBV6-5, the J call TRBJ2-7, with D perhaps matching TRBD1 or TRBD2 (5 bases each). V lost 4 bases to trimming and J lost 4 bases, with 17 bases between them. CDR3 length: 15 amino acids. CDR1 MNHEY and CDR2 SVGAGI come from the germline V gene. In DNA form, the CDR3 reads TGTGCCAGCAGTTCAGGGTTCGGCCGGGAATACGAGCAGTACTTC. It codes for CASSSGFGREYEQYF.

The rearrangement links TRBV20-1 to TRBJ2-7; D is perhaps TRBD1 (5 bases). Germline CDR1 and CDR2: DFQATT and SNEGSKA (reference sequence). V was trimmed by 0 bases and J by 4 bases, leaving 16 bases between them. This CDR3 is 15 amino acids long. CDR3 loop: CSAREVTGGAYEQYF. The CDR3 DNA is TGCAGTGCTAGAGAGGTCACAGGTGGTGCGTACGAGCAGTACTTC.

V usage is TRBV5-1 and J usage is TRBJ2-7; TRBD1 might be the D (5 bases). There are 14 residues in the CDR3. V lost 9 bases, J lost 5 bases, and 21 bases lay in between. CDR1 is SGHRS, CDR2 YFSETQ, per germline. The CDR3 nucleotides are TGCGCCACCCGGACCTTAGACAGTGACGACGAGCAGTACTTC. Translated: CATRTLDSDDEQYF.

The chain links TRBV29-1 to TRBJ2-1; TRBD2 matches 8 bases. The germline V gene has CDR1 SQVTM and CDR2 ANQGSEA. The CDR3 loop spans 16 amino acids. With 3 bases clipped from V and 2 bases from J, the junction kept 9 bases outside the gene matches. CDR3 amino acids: CSVDGVAGMAYNEQFF. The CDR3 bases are TGCAGCGTTGATGGGGTAGCGGGAATGGCCTACAATGAGCAGTTCTTC.

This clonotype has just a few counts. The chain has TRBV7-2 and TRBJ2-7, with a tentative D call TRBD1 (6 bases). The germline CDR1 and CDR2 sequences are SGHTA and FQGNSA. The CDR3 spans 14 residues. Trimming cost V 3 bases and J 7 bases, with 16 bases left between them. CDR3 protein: CASSLDSSSGEQYF. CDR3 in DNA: TGTGCCAGCAGCTTGGACAGCTCGTCGGGGGAGCAGTACTTC.

The CDR3 loop is CSASVSRGVAEQFF. The CDR3 DNA follows: TGCAGTGCTAGTGTGTCTAGGGGTGTGGCTGAGCAGTTCTTC. The V and J genes are TRBV20-1 and TRBJ2-1; the D gene is possibly TRBD1 (5 bases). This CDR3 spans 14 amino acids. Germline V gene sequence: CDR1 DFQATT, CDR2 SNEGSKA (reference sequence). The V and J ends lost 3 bases and 9 bases respectively, with 18 bases between them.

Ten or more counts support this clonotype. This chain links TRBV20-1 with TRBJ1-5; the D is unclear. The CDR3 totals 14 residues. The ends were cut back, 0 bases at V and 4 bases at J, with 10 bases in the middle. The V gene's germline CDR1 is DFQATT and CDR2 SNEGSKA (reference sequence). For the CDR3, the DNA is TGCAGTGCTAGAGAGGGGTCCGGTAATCAGCCCCAGCATTTT. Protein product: CSAREGSGNQPQHF.